The rows below give T cell receptor beta chains drawn from one sample of a study of blood T cell repertoires in COVID-19. Using immunoSEQ multiplex PCR, the repertoire was profiled, and TCRdb retains in-frame clones only, with some absent. This sample has around 160,000 clones, with approximately 83% found just once. The source material was peripheral blood. These receptors were obtained from a woman aged 60 to 75 with COVID-19, enrolled during active disease. Each CDR3 is given with its conserved first and last residue. A D gene is named only where the DNA matches it firmly. Rows may omit the clone size; those that give it use once, few, many or a size class.

abundance: -; d_gene: TRBD1; j_gene: TRBJ1-6; v_gene: TRBV30; CDR3aa: CACFLTGTGTSPLHF; CDR3nt: TGTGCCTGTTTCCTTACCGGGACAGGGACTTCACCCCTCCACTTT
abundance: once; d_gene: -; j_gene: TRBJ2-3; v_gene: TRBV7-3; CDR3aa: CASSSPSRTDTQYF; CDR3nt: TGTGCCAGCAGCTCCCCCTCCCGCACAGATACGCAGTATTTT
abundance: -; d_gene: -; j_gene: TRBJ1-4; v_gene: TRBV7-9; CDR3aa: CASSLEGVNEKLFF; CDR3nt: TGTGCCAGCAGCTTAGAGGGGGTGAATGAAAAACTGTTTTTT
abundance: once; d_gene: TRBD2; j_gene: TRBJ2-3; v_gene: TRBV6-5; CDR3aa: CASSYWGLAGGDTQYF; CDR3nt: TGTGCCAGCAGTTACTGGGGACTAGCGGGGGGAGATACGCAGTATTTT
abundance: -; d_gene: TRBD1; j_gene: TRBJ1-3; v_gene: TRBV15; CDR3aa: CATRRQGGYSGNTIYF; CDR3nt: TGTGCCACCAGACGACAGGGGGGGTACTCTGGAAACACCATATATTTT
abundance: -; d_gene: -; j_gene: TRBJ1-1; v_gene: TRBV12-3/TRBV12-4; CDR3aa: CASSPQIITEAFF; CDR3nt: TGTGCCAGCAGTCCGCAGATAATCACTGAAGCTTTCTTT
abundance: -; d_gene: TRBD1; j_gene: TRBJ1-4; v_gene: TRBV19; CDR3aa: CASSARQGANEKLFF; CDR3nt: TGTGCCAGTAGTGCCAGACAGGGGGCCAATGAAAAACTGTTTTTT
abundance: -; d_gene: -; j_gene: TRBJ1-2; v_gene: TRBV6-5; CDR3aa: CASSFSGTLRRSGYTF; CDR3nt: TGTGCCAGCAGTTTTTCCGGGACACTCCGTCGAAGTGGCTACACCTTC
abundance: -; d_gene: TRBD2; j_gene: TRBJ2-3; v_gene: TRBV19; CDR3aa: CASIQRGADTQYF; CDR3nt: TGTGCCAGTATACAGCGGGGGGCGGATACGCAGTATTTT
abundance: -; d_gene: TRBD1; j_gene: TRBJ2-7; v_gene: TRBV7-3; CDR3aa: CASSTGTGHSEQYF; CDR3nt: TGTGCCAGCAGCACCGGGACAGGCCACAGCGAGCAGTACTTC
abundance: -; d_gene: -; j_gene: TRBJ2-5; v_gene: TRBV11-1; CDR3aa: CASRDSLGQETQYF; CDR3nt: TGTGCCAGCCGCGACAGCCTCGGCCAAGAGACCCAGTACTTC